The 28 T cell receptor beta chains reported below all come from one sample, sequenced in a study of CD8 T cells in Susac syndrome. cDNA came from approximately 0.5 to 1 ug RNA primed by random hexamers. From the immunoSEQ multiplex PCR reads, TCRdb called clonotypes with MiXCR, one entry per CDR3 protein. The profile shows approximately 80,000 distinct CDR3 sequences, roughly 95% of them singletons. Input material: CD8+ T cells from PBMCs. The receptors were gathered from a human donor with Susac syndrome.

The rearrangement joins TRBV12-3 or TRBV12-4 to TRBJ2-3, with 13 bases aligning to TRBD2. V was clipped by 6 bases and J by 2 bases; unmatched bases: 14. The CDR3 loop spans 19 amino acids. The CDR3 loop reads CASRTITPTSGGFTDTQYF. In DNA, the CDR3 is TGTGCCAGCAGGACGATCACCCCGACTAGCGGGGGGTTCACAGATACGCAGTATTTT.

V usage is TRBV9 and J usage is TRBJ2-5, with 7 bases matching TRBD2. Germline V gene sequence: CDR1 SGDLS, CDR2 YYNGEE. CDR3 length: 16 amino acids. Trimming took 4 bases from V and 1 from J; bases not matched to a gene: 10. The DNA for the CDR3 is TGTGCCAGCAGCCCCCGGGGAGCGGGGCCCCAAGAGACCCAGTACTTC. As protein: CASSPRGAGPQETQYF.

The rearrangement uses TRBV12-3 or TRBV12-4 and TRBJ1-2; D is uncertain. The CDR3 spans 15 residues. Trimming took 7 bases from V and 2 from J, leaving 17 bases between them. The CDR3 DNA reads as TGTGCCAGCAAGAACAGTGGAGATTGGAACTATGGCTACACCTTC. Amino acid sequence: CASKNSGDWNYGYTF.

The chain employs TRBV20-1 and TRBJ1-2; 7 nucleotides align to TRBD1. Trimming at V came to 1 base and at J to 4 bases, leaving 6 bases not matched to a gene. The CDR3 is 14 residues long. Per germline, CDR1 DFQATT and CDR2 SNEGSKA (reference sequence). CDR3 nucleotide sequence: TGCAGTGCTAGAGGCCGGGACAGACTCTATGGCTACACCTTC. Translation gives CSARGRDRLYGYTF.

The chain couples TRBV25-1 to TRBJ2-5, with D unresolved. The CDR3 totals 13 residues. V was trimmed by 1 base and J by 3 bases, leaving 6 bases between them. Germline V gene data show CDR1 as MGHDK and CDR2 as SYGVNS. The CDR3 spells CASSEFGKETQYF. In DNA, the CDR3 is TGTGCCAGCAGTGAATTTGGGAAAGAGACCCAGTACTTC.

This chain uses TRBV15 with TRBJ2-1; tentative D call: TRBD2 (6 bases). Germline CDR1 is LNHNV and CDR2 is YYDKDF (reference sequence). V was pared by 8 bases and J by 4 bases, with 9 bases between. This CDR3 is 12 amino acids long. The CDR3 DNA is TGTGCCACCTTAGGACTATACAATGAGCAGTTCTTC. Translation: CATLGLYNEQFF. Filled out from reference TRBV15 and TRBJ2-1, the complete variable domain reads DAMVIQNPRYQVTQFGKPVTLSCSQTLNHNVMYWYQQKSSQAPKLLFHYYDKDFNNEADTPDNFQSRRPNTSFCFLDIRSPGLGDTAMYLCATLGLYNEQFFGPGTRLTVL.

The chain couples TRBV9 to TRBJ2-3; TRBD1 matches at 10 bases. Germline V lookup: CDR1 SGDLS, CDR2 YYNGEE. The V segment lost 1 base and the J segment 4 bases; nucleotides outside the gene matches: 9. The CDR3 is made up of 17 amino acids. The CDR3 here is CASSVQGGTGVADTQYF. The CDR3 nucleotides read TGTGCCAGCAGCGTACAAGGCGGGACAGGGGTTGCAGATACGCAGTATTTT.

This clonotype was seen only once. V is TRBV10-3 and J is TRBJ2-1; a weak D match, TRBD2 (6 bases). The CDR3 covers 13 residues. The germline V gene encodes CDR1 ENHRY and CDR2 SYGVKD. V was pared by 3 bases and J by 8 bases, with 11 bases between. CDR3 residues: CAISEGKRDEQFF. The CDR3 nucleotides are TGTGCCATCAGTGAAGGGAAGCGGGATGAGCAGTTCTTC.

This clonotype occurred once. The V and J genes are TRBV11-2 and TRBJ2-5; 8 bases line up with TRBD1. The J segment lost 4 bases and the V segment lost 5 bases, leaving 6 bases of the junction unmatched. The length of the CDR3 is 14 residues. Looked up from germline, CDR1 is SGHAT and CDR2 is FQNNGV. The chain's CDR3 is CASSPRTGRETQYF. The CDR3 nucleotides are TGTGCCAGCAGCCCACGGACAGGGCGAGAGACCCAGTACTTC. The entire variable domain, with the rest obtained from reference TRBV11-2 and TRBJ2-5, is as follows: EAGVAQSPRYKIIEKRQSVAFWCNPISGHATLYWYQQILGQGPKLLIQFQNNGVVDDSQLPKDRFSAERLKGVDSTLKIQPAKLEDSAVYLCASSPRTGRETQYFGPGTRLLVL.

The rearrangement uses TRBV4-1 and TRBJ1-6; 8 bases are a match to TRBD1. Germline CDR1 MGHRA, CDR2 YSYEKL. The V segment lost 2 bases and the J segment 6 bases; nucleotides outside the gene matches: 9. The CDR3 consists of 17 residues. The CDR3 DNA sequence: TGCGCCAGCAGCCAACCCCAGGGGGCGGCGGCTAATTCACCCCTCCACTTT. This codes for CASSQPQGAAANSPLHF.

V and J are TRBV24-1 and TRBJ2-1; possible D gene TRBD2, 7 bases. The CDR3 consists of 14 residues. Germline CDR1 reads KGHDR; CDR2 reads SFDVKD. Deletions cut 6 bases from V and 9 bases from J, with 17 bases between. The CDR3 loop is CATSPGGGGPEQFF. The CDR3 region has the DNA TGTGCCACCAGTCCTGGAGGGGGGGGCCCTGAGCAGTTCTTC.

The CDR3 sequence is CSARKRGGYNEQFF. The DNA of the CDR3 is TGCAGTGCTAGAAAACGGGGGGGTTACAATGAGCAGTTCTTC. The J gene is TRBJ2-1, the V gene TRBV20-1; TRBD2 matches 8 bases. Germline CDR1 and CDR2: DFQATT and SNEGSKA (reference sequence). After removal of 2 bases from V and 4 bases from J, the junction contained 4 bases not matched to a gene. There are 14 residues in the CDR3.

This chain joins TRBV13 and TRBJ2-1, with D unresolved. The CDR3 runs to 14 residues. The V and J ends lost 1 base and 4 bases respectively, with 8 bases between them. From germline, CDR1 is PRHDT and CDR2 FYEKMQ (reference sequence). The CDR3, as DNA: TGTGCCAGCAGCTTAGCCCCCAATTACAATGAGCAGTTCTTC. It is translated as CASSLAPNYNEQFF.

The rearrangement uses TRBV12-3 or TRBV12-4 and TRBJ1-5; the D gene is possibly TRBD1 (5 bases). Trimming left V 5 bases short and J 4 bases short, with 24 bases between. This CDR3 has 18 residues. CDR3 sequence: CASSPRGGDAIGNQPQHF. CDR3 bases: TGTGCCAGCAGTCCGCGCGGAGGGGACGCAATTGGGAATCAGCCCCAGCATTTT.

The chain uses TRBV20-1 and TRBJ1-2; 9 bases align to TRBD1. CDR1 and CDR2 (germline): DFQATT, SNEGSKA (reference sequence). After removal of 0 bases from V and 8 bases from J, the junction contained 16 bases not matched to a gene. This CDR3 has 17 residues. The CDR3 region is CSARDTWGQGLVYGYTF. CDR3 sequence (DNA): TGCAGTGCTAGAGATACGTGGGGACAGGGTTTGGTGTACGGCTACACCTTC.

In this sample, this clonotype turned up once. V gene TRBV30 combines with J gene TRBJ1-2; D is unclear. CDR3 length equals 11 residues. Germline lookup yields CDR1 GTSNPN and CDR2 SVGIG (reference sequence). The V end was cut by 8 bases, the J end by 2 bases, with 9 bases between. The CDR3 region is CAPKGNYGYTF. The CDR3 DNA follows: TGTGCCCCGAAGGGAAACTATGGCTACACCTTC.

In this sample, this clonotype turned up once. The rearrangement links TRBV20-1 to TRBJ2-3; 7 nucleotides align to TRBD1. With V trimmed by 0 bases and J by 0 bases, 6 bases remained unmatched. Germline V lookup: CDR1 DFQATT, CDR2 SNEGSKA (reference sequence). CDR3 length equals 16 residues. The CDR3 bases are TGCAGTGCTAGAGATGGTACAGGGGCTAGCACAGATACGCAGTATTTT. It translates to CSARDGTGASTDTQYF.

V usage is TRBV9 and J usage is TRBJ2-2, with 10 bases matching TRBD2. With V trimmed by 7 bases and J by 5 bases, 5 bases remained unmatched. The CDR3 loop spans 14 amino acids. The V gene's germline CDR1 is SGDLS and CDR2 YYNGEE. CDR3 in amino acids: CASGSSGGTGELFF. CDR3 in DNA: TGTGCCAGCGGATCTAGCGGGGGAACCGGGGAGCTGTTTTTT.

V and J are TRBV9 and TRBJ2-5; D is unclear. V dropped 5 bases and J dropped 1 base, with 12 bases sitting between them. The V gene's germline CDR1 is SGDLS and CDR2 YYNGEE. This CDR3 region has 14 residues. The CDR3 DNA follows: TGTGCCAGCAGTCCGACGACTTCCCAAGAGACCCAGTACTTC. As protein: CASSPTTSQETQYF.

The chain has TRBV3-1 and TRBJ2-3; tentatively, D is TRBD2 (6 bases). Germline-derived CDR1 and CDR2 are LGHDT and YNNKEL (reference sequence). The CDR3 contains 15 residues. Trimming pared 1 base from V and 7 bases from J, leaving 15 bases between. The CDR3 nucleotides read TGTGCCAGCAGCCAAGGTCGCAGGGAGGCCTATACGCAGTATTTT. This encodes CASSQGRREAYTQYF.

The chain has TRBV6-2 or TRBV6-3 and TRBJ1-4; no definite D call. V was cut by 8 bases and J by 5 bases, with 6 bases left in between. Germline-derived CDR1 and CDR2 are MNHEY and SVGEGT. This CDR3 has 11 amino acids. The CDR3: CASSRNEKLFF. DNA of the CDR3: TGTGCCAGCTCAAGAAATGAAAAACTGTTTTTT.

This chain links TRBV30 with TRBJ1-4; 8 nucleotides agree with TRBD1. Looked up from germline, CDR1 is GTSNPN and CDR2 is SVGIG (reference sequence). CDR3 length equals 11 residues. With V trimmed by 7 bases and J by 12 bases, 7 bases remained unmatched. The CDR3 bases are TGTGCCTTGAACAGGGGGAAACAACTGTTTTTT. It translates to CALNRGKQLFF.

This clonotype was found once. The chain links TRBV20-1 to TRBJ1-1; D call uncertain. The V and J ends lost 0 bases and 2 bases respectively, with 19 bases between them. Germline V lookup: CDR1 DFQATT, CDR2 SNEGSKA (reference sequence). This CDR3 is 17 amino acids long. The CDR3 DNA reads as TGCAGTGCTAGAGATCCCGGGATAACTATATCCAACACTGAAGCTTTCTTT. Amino acid sequence: CSARDPGITISNTEAFF.

The CDR3 spells CASSLEGGRGQGTEAFF. The CDR3 DNA reads as TGTGCCAGCAGCTTGGAGGGGGGCAGAGGGCAAGGAACTGAAGCTTTCTTT. The J gene is TRBJ1-1, the V gene TRBV5-6; maybe TRBD1 (6 bases). Trimming cost V 0 bases and J 5 bases, with 20 bases left between them. Germline V gene data show CDR1 as SGHDT and CDR2 as YYEEEE. The CDR3 runs to 17 residues.

With regard to this clonotype: Because the CDR3 is missing its conserved closing phenylalanine or tryptophan, this is likely a read error. The rearrangement links TRBV7-8 to TRBJ2-5; unclear D gene. Germline values: CDR1 SGHVS, CDR2 FQNEAQ. With 5 bases removed from V and 4 bases from J, the gap between germline ends came to 11 bases. The CDR3 covers 13 residues. CDR3 sequence reads: CASSPRKRETQYL. CDR3 bases: TGTGCCAGCAGCCCACGAAAGAGAGAGACCCAGTACCTC.

As for this clonotype: The junction departs from the called germline gene at one end, perhaps through a read error. The chain joins TRBV12-5 to TRBJ2-1; D is undetermined. Germline V gene data show CDR1 as LGHNT and CDR2 as FRNRAP. The CDR3 sequence is 12 residues long. The CDR3 DNA sequence: TGTGCTAGTGTTTTGCCAGCCAATGAGCAGTTCTTC. Protein: CASVLPANEQFF.

This chain connects TRBV11-2 to TRBJ1-2; D is unresolved. The germline V and J ends were trimmed by 2 bases and 6 bases, with 10 bases remaining between them. Germline lookup yields CDR1 SGHAT and CDR2 FQNNGV. CDR3 length: 13 amino acids. The CDR3 DNA sequence: TGTGCCAGCAGCTTACCAAGGTCCGATGGCTACACCTTC. This sequence encodes CASSLPRSDGYTF.

V usage is TRBV5-6 and J usage is TRBJ1-1, with D uncertain. Germline V gene lookup returns CDR1 SGHDT and CDR2 YYEEEE. The CDR3 has 12 amino acids. Trimming removed 4 bases at V and 3 bases at J, with 7 bases between. The CDR3 is CASSRRDTEAFF. CDR3 DNA: TGTGCCAGCAGCCGACGGGACACTGAAGCTTTCTTT. The full variable domain, rest sourced from reference TRBV5-6 and TRBJ1-1, is DAGVTQSPTHLIKTRGQQVTLRCSPKSGHDTVSWYQQALGQGPQFIFQYYEEEERQRGNFPDRFSGHQFPNYSSELNVNALLLGDSALYLCASSRRDTEAFFGQGTRLTVV.